The 19 T cell receptor beta chains in this list originate from one sample, sequenced in a study of blood T cell repertoires in COVID-19. Sequencing was performed with immunoSEQ multiplex PCR; in TCRdb, only in-frame clones are kept and a portion is missing. This table has 120,000 to 150,000 clones, 70% to 80% appearing once. Sample: peripheral blood. Source of these receptors: a man aged 60 to 75 with acute or convalescent COVID-19.

The rearrangement links TRBV27 to TRBJ2-3; 9 bases are shared with TRBD1. J lost 6 bases, V lost 5 bases, and 6 bases had no gene match. The CDR3 has 14 residues. CDR1 is MNHEY, CDR2 SMNVEV, per germline (reference sequence). CDR3 nucleotides: TGTGCCAGCAGTCGACGGGACAGGGAGGATACGCAGTATTTT. Its translation: CASSRRDREDTQYF.

The V gene is TRBV5-1, the J gene TRBJ2-2; TRBD2 agrees at 8 bases. The CDR3 loop spans 19 amino acids. Germline lookup yields CDR1 SGHRS and CDR2 YFSETQ. Trimming took 0 bases from V and 5 from J; bases not matched to a gene: 15. The CDR3 coding sequence is TGCGCCAGCAGCTTGGATTACGGTACGGTGAGACTAGCGACCGGGGAGCTGTTTTTT. This codes for CASSLDYGTVRLATGELFF.

The rearrangement uses TRBV28 and TRBJ2-7; D is possibly TRBD2 (6 bases). Looked up from germline, CDR1 is MDHEN and CDR2 is SYDVKM. The CDR3 totals 13 residues. V was shortened by 2 bases and J by 3 bases, with 8 bases between the two germline ends. The CDR3 coding sequence is TGTGCCAGCAGTTTAGGGGGGTACTACGAGCAGTACTTC. The encoded protein is CASSLGGYYEQYF. Combining the CDR3 with reference TRBV28 and TRBJ2-7 gives the whole variable domain DVKVTQSSRYLVKRTGEKVFLECVQDMDHENMFWYRQDPGLGLRLIYFSYDVKMKEKGDIPEGYSVSREKKERFSLILESASTNQTSMYLCASSLGGYYEQYFGPGTRLTVT.

The gene calls are TRBV2 and TRBJ1-5; the D gene is possibly TRBD1 (5 bases). Germline loops: CDR1 SNHLY, CDR2 FYNNEI. The CDR3 has 14 residues. The ends were cut back, 8 bases at V and 0 bases at J, with 11 bases in the middle. CDR3 region: CASRPDNSNQPQHF. The CDR3 DNA is TGTGCCAGCCGCCCGGACAATAGCAATCAGCCCCAGCATTTT. Looking up the rest from reference TRBV2 and TRBJ1-5 gives the full variable domain: EPEVTQTPSHQVTQMGQEVILRCVPISNHLYFYWYRQILGQKVEFLVSFYNNEISEKSEIFDDQFSVERPDGSNFTLKIRSTKLEDSAMYFCASRPDNSNQPQHFGDGTRLSIL.

For the CDR3, the DNA is TGTGCCAGTAGTATAGCCGGGAGGGCCGGAGAGACCCAGTACTTC. This gives the protein CASSIAGRAGETQYF. This sequence joins TRBV19 and TRBJ2-5; the match to TRBD2 covers 8 bases. This CDR3 comprises 15 residues. V was pared by 1 base and J by 4 bases, with 5 bases of the junction left unmatched. Germline CDR1 is LNHDA and CDR2 is SQIVND (reference sequence). The entire variable domain, with the rest obtained from reference TRBV19 and TRBJ2-5, is as follows: DGGITQSPKYLFRKEGQNVTLSCEQNLNHDAMYWYRQDPGQGLRLIYYSQIVNDFQKGDIAEGYSVSREKKESFPLTVTSAQKNPTAFYLCASSIAGRAGETQYFGPGTRLLVL.

The genes are TRBV5-4 and TRBJ2-7, with 9 bases identical to TRBD1. Losses at the gene ends were 6 bases for V and 2 bases for J; bases not matched to a gene: 3. This CDR3 is built from 13 residues. Germline values: CDR1 SGHNT, CDR2 YYREEE (reference sequence). CDR3 nucleotides: TGTGCCAGCACCTGGGACAGGGCCTACGAGCAGTACTTC. This encodes CASTWDRAYEQYF.

The chain couples TRBV20-1 to TRBJ1-3; no reliable D call. CDR1 is DFQATT, CDR2 SNEGSKA, per germline (reference sequence). This CDR3 has 13 amino acids. Trimming stripped 3 bases from V and 4 bases from J, with 10 bases between. CDR3 amino acids: CSASSRLGNTIYF. The CDR3 DNA is TGCAGTGCTAGTTCGCGGCTCGGAAACACCATATATTTT.

This clone was counted between two and nine times. The chain joins TRBV28 to TRBJ1-2, with 7 bases lining up with TRBD1. This CDR3 has 18 amino acids. Germline V lookup: CDR1 MDHEN, CDR2 SYDVKM. The ends lost 7 bases at V and 4 bases at J; junction bases unmatched: 21. Written as DNA, the CDR3 is TGTGCCAGCATCTCAATGGGGACGGGACAGCGACCCCGCTATGGCTACACCTTC. Translating it yields CASISMGTGQRPRYGYTF.

The CDR3, as DNA: TGTGCCTGGAGTGCTTTAGGAGCGAACACTGAAGCTTTCTTT. Protein product: CAWSALGANTEAFF. The chain employs TRBV30 and TRBJ1-1, with D hard to call. The CDR3 extends over 14 amino acids. CDR1 is GTSNPN and CDR2 is SVGIG in the germline V gene (reference sequence). With 1 base removed from V and 1 base from J, the gap between germline ends came to 10 bases.

The V gene is TRBV7-2, the J gene TRBJ1-3; D may be TRBD1 (6 bases). This CDR3 contains 15 residues. V lost 0 bases to trimming and J lost 2 bases, with 8 bases between them. Germline CDR1 reads SGHTA; CDR2 reads FQGNSA. Here the CDR3 reads CASSLAGGAGNTIYF. The CDR3 DNA reads as TGTGCCAGCAGCTTAGCAGGGGGAGCTGGAAACACCATATATTTT.

The genes are TRBV28 and TRBJ2-1; D is possibly TRBD2 (5 bases). This CDR3 comprises 12 residues. V was clipped by 7 bases and J by 8 bases, with 12 bases between them. The germline gives CDR1 MDHEN, CDR2 SYDVKM. CDR3 region: CASTPSGHEQFF. The DNA for the CDR3 is TGTGCCAGCACCCCGAGCGGTCATGAGCAGTTCTTC.

The rearrangement links TRBV19 to TRBJ2-7, with 10 positions matching TRBD2. The germline gives CDR1 LNHDA, CDR2 SQIVND (reference sequence). The CDR3 contains 15 residues. Unmatched junction bases numbered 11, after V lost 6 bases and J lost 6 bases. CDR3 nucleotide sequence: TGTGCCAGTAGGAACCAAGCGGGAGGGCCTTCCGAGCAGTACTTC. Translating gives CASRNQAGGPSEQYF.

The V and J genes are TRBV5-1 and TRBJ1-4; D unresolved. The V gene lost 0 bases and the J gene lost 8 bases, with 11 bases spanning the gap. The CDR3 length is 14 residues. From germline, CDR1 is SGHRS and CDR2 YFSETQ. CDR3 sequence: CASSLGGIGEKLFF. The CDR3 DNA sequence: TGCGCCAGCAGCTTGGGCGGGATAGGGGAAAAACTGTTTTTT.

This clone was seen ten or more times. The chain employs TRBV25-1 and TRBJ2-7, with D perhaps matching TRBD1 (5 bases). V was trimmed by 2 bases and J by 6 bases, leaving 14 bases between them. Germline V gene lookup returns CDR1 MGHDK and CDR2 SYGVNS. The CDR3 contains 14 residues. Here the CDR3 reads CASSERGRLGEQYF. For the CDR3, the DNA is TGTGCCAGCAGTGAAAGGGGTAGGTTGGGCGAGCAGTACTTC.

The chain combines TRBV7-2 with TRBJ2-5; possibly TRBD1 for D (5 bases). The CDR3 is 14 residues long. Trimming removed 4 bases from V and 5 bases from J, with 14 bases in between. Germline assignment: CDR1 SGHTA and CDR2 FQGNSA. DNA for the CDR3: TGTGCCAGCAGCTCCTCAGGGTTCGGGGAGACCCAGTACTTC. As protein: CASSSSGFGETQYF.

In this sample, this clone turned up a few times. The chain combines TRBV5-1 with TRBJ1-4; 9 nucleotides line up with TRBD1. This CDR3 spans 15 amino acids. Germline V gene lookup returns CDR1 SGHRS and CDR2 YFSETQ. The ends lost 5 bases at V and 3 bases at J; junction bases unmatched: 5. CDR3 protein: CASSPYRGPNEKLFF. CDR3 nucleotides: TGCGCCAGCAGTCCTTACAGGGGGCCTAATGAAAAACTGTTTTTT.

This clone was detected only a few times. The chain combines TRBV29-1 with TRBJ2-5; D not resolved. V lost 4 bases and J 7 bases, leaving 7 bases between the germline ends. The CDR3 has 10 residues. Germline V gene data show CDR1 as SQVTM and CDR2 as ANQGSEA. CDR3 amino acids: CSVVIGTQYF. The CDR3 nucleotides are TGCAGCGTTGTAATCGGGACCCAGTACTTC.

The rearrangement links TRBV24-1 to TRBJ2-7, with TRBD2 matching over 11 bases. The CDR3 totals 13 residues. The germline gives CDR1 KGHDR, CDR2 SFDVKD. J gave up 10 bases and V 7 bases, and 8 bases lay outside the gene matches. CDR3 in amino acids: CATSVPGLAVQYF. The CDR3 nucleotides are TGTGCCACCAGCGTCCCGGGACTAGCGGTTCAGTACTTC.

The rearrangement uses TRBV20-1 and TRBJ1-1; D call uncertain. The V end was cut by 2 bases, the J end by 8 bases, with 9 bases between. The CDR3 consists of 11 residues. Germline values: CDR1 DFQATT, CDR2 SNEGSKA (reference sequence). This CDR3 is CSARKSIEAFF. The CDR3 nucleotides read TGCAGTGCTAGAAAGAGTATCGAAGCTTTCTTT.